These T cell receptor beta chains were read from a single sample in a study of blood T cell repertoires in COVID-19. The repertoire was sequenced with immunoSEQ multiplex PCR; TCRdb's copy has only in-frame clones and lacks some. The sample yields under 200,000 clones, over 80% seen once. The sample taken for sequencing was PBMCs or T cells enriched from blood (not recorded which). Receptor source: a woman aged 25 to 39 who had been exposed to COVID-19. CDR3s include the opening cysteine and the closing phenylalanine or tryptophan. The order of the fields is D gene, clone size, J gene, V gene, CDR3 protein, CDR3 DNA. A D gene is named only where the DNA matches it firmly. Expanded clones get a size class; other rows say once, few or many, or leave the size out.

.,.,TRBJ1-5,TRBV7-2,CASSLVQNSNQPQHF,TGTGCCAGCAGCTTAGTACAGAATAGCAATCAGCCCCAGCATTTT
TRBD1,.,TRBJ1-2,TRBV12-3/TRBV12-4,CASSRDRTYGYTF,TGTGCCAGCAGCAGGGACAGAACCTATGGCTACACCTTC
.,.,TRBJ1-2,TRBV7-9,CASSYRVQGSGGYTF,TGTGCCAGCAGCTATAGGGTACAGGGAAGCGGAGGCTACACCTTC
TRBD2,.,TRBJ2-5,TRBV30,CAWSGGGAKETQYF,TGTGCCTGGAGTGGGGGAGGGGCCAAAGAGACCCAGTACTTC
.,.,TRBJ2-2,TRBV9,CASSPQTSNTGELFF,TGTGCCAGCAGCCCCCAAACTAGCAACACCGGGGAGCTGTTTTTT
.,.,TRBJ2-5,TRBV27,CASSPTGETQYF,TGTGCCAGCAGTCCTACCGGGGAGACCCAGTACTTC
.,.,TRBJ1-1,TRBV7-8,CASSARTENTEAFF,TGTGCCAGCAGCGCCCGGACTGAAAACACTGAAGCTTTCTTT
.,.,TRBJ2-1,TRBV19,CASSVLGGSYNEQFF,TGTGCCAGTAGTGTTTTGGGGGGCTCCTACAATGAGCAGTTCTTC
TRBD1,.,TRBJ2-7,TRBV2,CASSDRTGVGEQYF,TGTGCCAGCAGTGACAGGACAGGGGTTGGGGAGCAGTACTTC
TRBD1,.,TRBJ1-3,TRBV29-1,CSVWDRFFSGNTIYF,TGCAGCGTCTGGGACAGGTTCTTCTCTGGAAACACCATATATTTT
.,.,TRBJ2-7,TRBV7-9,CASRWDTSYEQYF,TGTGCCAGCAGGTGGGACACTTCCTACGAGCAGTACTTC
.,.,TRBJ1-6,TRBV6-5,CASSLGQNNSPLHF,TGTGCCAGCAGCCTTGGACAGAATAATTCACCCCTCCACTTT
.,.,TRBJ2-4,TRBV5-4,CASSLASELVDLGAKNIQYF,TGTGCCAGCAGCTTGGCCTCTGAACTAGTGGACCTCGGGGCCAAAAACATTCAGTACTTC
.,.,TRBJ2-3,TRBV6-5,CASSLGSGSGTDTQYF,TGTGCCAGCAGTTTGGGTAGCGGATCAGGGACAGATACGCAGTATTTT
TRBD1,.,TRBJ2-7,TRBV11-1,CASSSPGQSYEQYF,TGTGCCAGCAGCAGCCCGGGACAGAGCTACGAGCAGTACTTC
TRBD1,.,TRBJ1-1,TRBV2,CASSPTGATTEAFF,TGTGCCAGCAGCCCTACAGGGGCCACCACTGAAGCTTTCTTT
.,few,TRBJ1-5,TRBV12-3/TRBV12-4,CASSSGWSQPQHF,TGTGCCAGCAGTTCCGGTTGGAGTCAGCCCCAGCATTTT
TRBD1,.,TRBJ2-7,TRBV3-1/TRBV3-2,CASSLDRDEQYF,TGTGCCAGCAGCCTAGACAGGGACGAGCAGTACTTC
TRBD1,few,TRBJ1-5,TRBV5-8,CASSTTGGHQPQHF,TGTGCCAGCAGCACAACAGGGGGCCATCAGCCCCAGCATTTT
.,.,TRBJ1-1,TRBV29-1,CSVLRGMVNTEAFF,TGCAGCGTTCTAAGGGGAATGGTGAACACTGAAGCTTTCTTT
TRBD1,.,TRBJ1-1,TRBV6-5,CASSYSGTGQNTEAFF,TGTGCCAGCAGTTACTCGGGGACAGGGCAGAACACTGAAGCTTTCTTT
.,.,TRBJ2-1,TRBV19,CASRTGNNEQFF,TGTGCCAGTAGAACAGGTAACAATGAGCAGTTCTTC
.,once,TRBJ2-2,TRBV7-8,CASSLRAGELFF,TGTGCCAGCAGCTTACGAGCCGGGGAGCTGTTTTTT
TRBD2,.,TRBJ2-7,TRBV3-1/TRBV3-2,CASSQAGTSGYEQYF,TGTGCCAGCAGCCAGGCCGGGACTAGCGGATACGAGCAGTACTTC
.,.,TRBJ2-7,TRBV7-2,CASSQTLASYEQYF,TGTGCCAGCAGCCAAACTCTAGCCTCCTACGAGCAGTACTTC
TRBD1,.,TRBJ2-1,TRBV5-5,CASSFRGQGNNEQFF,TGTGCCAGCAGCTTCCGCGGACAGGGGAACAATGAGCAGTTCTTC
.,.,TRBJ1-2,TRBV4-1,CASSQDTDTNYGYTF,TGCGCCAGCAGCCAAGATACAGATACTAACTATGGCTACACCTTC
TRBD1,.,TRBJ2-2,TRBV7-6,CASSDQGQDGFGELFF,TGTGCCAGCAGCGATCAAGGACAGGATGGGTTCGGGGAGCTGTTTTTT
.,.,TRBJ2-7,TRBV4-3,CASSQENQITYEQYF,TGCGCCAGCAGCCAAGAAAACCAGATCACCTACGAGCAGTACTTC
.,.,TRBJ2-7,TRBV4-1,CASSHQGGSYEQYF,TGCGCCAGCAGCCACCAGGGGGGATCCTACGAGCAGTACTTC
.,.,TRBJ2-1,TRBV9,CASSVRPGDEQFF,TGTGCCAGCAGCGTACGGCCCGGAGATGAGCAGTTCTTC
.,.,TRBJ1-4,TRBV2,CASSLQGAGEKLFF,TGTGCCAGCAGCCTACAGGGTGCAGGTGAAAAACTGTTTTTT
.,.,TRBJ2-3,TRBV5-1,CATRTGPATDTQYF,TGCGCCACAAGAACAGGACCAGCCACAGATACGCAGTATTTT
.,.,TRBJ2-1,TRBV4-2,CASSQGPGEQFF,TGTGCCAGCAGCCAAGGCCCGGGTGAGCAGTTCTTC
.,once,TRBJ1-4,TRBV7-2,CASSLGPTGANEKLFF,TGTGCCAGCAGCTTAGGACCAACCGGGGCTAATGAAAAACTGTTTTTT
.,.,TRBJ1-2,TRBV10-2,CASIGSGWNYGYTF,TGCGCCAGCATAGGATCAGGGTGGAACTATGGCTACACCTTC
.,once,TRBJ1-1,TRBV27,CASSLSGGGNTEAFF,TGTGCCAGCAGTTTATCGGGGGGGGGTAACACTGAAGCTTTCTTT
.,.,TRBJ1-1,TRBV6-1,CASSERGWGGLAVNTEAFF,TGTGCCAGCAGTGAAAGGGGGTGGGGAGGGCTCGCCGTGAACACTGAAGCTTTCTTT
.,.,TRBJ1-3,TRBV3-1/TRBV3-2,CASRTQGAGNTIYF,TGTGCCAGCAGGACACAGGGAGCTGGAAACACCATATATTTT
.,.,TRBJ1-5,TRBV6-1,CASSEAPRSGNQPQHF,TGTGCCAGCAGTGAAGCCCCCCGATCGGGTAATCAGCCCCAGCATTTT
TRBD1,.,TRBJ2-7,TRBV11-2,CASSLEFGTGGEQYF,TGTGCCAGCAGCTTAGAGTTCGGGACAGGGGGCGAGCAGTACTTC
.,.,TRBJ1-5,TRBV19,CASSIPGNQPQHF,TGTGCCAGTAGTATTCCGGGCAATCAGCCCCAGCATTTT
TRBD1,.,TRBJ2-2,TRBV5-4,CASSSLTGDTGELFF,TGTGCCAGCAGCTCATTAACAGGGGACACCGGGGAGCTGTTTTTT
TRBD1,.,TRBJ2-5,TRBV6-5,CASMRDRVQETQYF,TGTGCCAGTATGCGGGACAGGGTCCAAGAGACCCAGTACTTC
TRBD2,.,TRBJ2-5,TRBV2,CASSVWGGSRETQYF,TGTGCCAGCAGTGTCTGGGGGGGTTCGCGAGAGACCCAGTACTTC
.,.,TRBJ1-1,TRBV5-6,CASSFVAGMNTEAFF,TGTGCCAGCAGCTTTGTGGCAGGCATGAACACTGAAGCTTTCTTT
.,.,TRBJ2-3,TRBV19,CASSIAGSLTDTQYF,TGTGCCAGTAGTATAGCGGGTAGCTTGACTGATACGCAGTATTTT
TRBD2,.,TRBJ2-7,TRBV9,CASSPGGGTGEQYF,TGTGCCAGCAGCCCTGGGGGGGGTACTGGCGAGCAGTACTTC
.,once,TRBJ2-7,TRBV19,CASSIFSGEGYEQYF,TGTGCCAGTAGTATCTTTTCGGGGGAAGGGTACGAGCAGTACTTC
TRBD1,.,TRBJ1-2,TRBV9,CASSAHDRDGYTF,TGTGCCAGCAGCGCCCACGACAGGGACGGCTACACCTTC
.,once,TRBJ1-4,TRBV5-4,CASSRNTESNEKLFF,TGTGCCAGCAGCCGAAACACAGAATCTAATGAAAAACTGTTTTTT
TRBD1,.,TRBJ1-2,TRBV14,CASSPRQGFFLGYTF,TGTGCCAGCAGCCCCCGACAGGGTTTTTTTTTGGGCTACACCTTC
TRBD1,.,TRBJ1-1,TRBV5-4,CASSPETGATEAFF,TGTGCCAGCAGCCCAGAAACAGGGGCGACTGAAGCTTTCTTT
TRBD2,.,TRBJ2-5,TRBV7-9,CASSPGTSGGETQYF,TGTGCCAGCAGCCCCGGGACTAGCGGGGGAGAGACCCAGTACTTC
TRBD1,.,TRBJ1-2,TRBV6-6,CALGDRNGYGYTF,TGTGCCTTAGGGGACAGAAACGGCTATGGCTACACCTTC